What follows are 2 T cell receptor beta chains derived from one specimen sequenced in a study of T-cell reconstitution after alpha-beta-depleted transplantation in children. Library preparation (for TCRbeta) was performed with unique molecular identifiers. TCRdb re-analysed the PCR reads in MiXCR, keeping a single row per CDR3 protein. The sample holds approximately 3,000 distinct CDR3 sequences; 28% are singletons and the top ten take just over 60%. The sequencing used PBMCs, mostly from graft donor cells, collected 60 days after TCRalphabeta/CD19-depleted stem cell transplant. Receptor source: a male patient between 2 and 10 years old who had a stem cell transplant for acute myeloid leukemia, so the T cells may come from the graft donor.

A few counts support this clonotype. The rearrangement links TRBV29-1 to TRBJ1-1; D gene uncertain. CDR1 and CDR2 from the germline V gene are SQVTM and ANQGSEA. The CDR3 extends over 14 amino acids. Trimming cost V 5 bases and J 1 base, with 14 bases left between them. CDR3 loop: CSVHDTTPNTEAFF. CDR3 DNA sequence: TGCAGCGTTCATGATACGACTCCGAACACTGAAGCTTTCTTT.

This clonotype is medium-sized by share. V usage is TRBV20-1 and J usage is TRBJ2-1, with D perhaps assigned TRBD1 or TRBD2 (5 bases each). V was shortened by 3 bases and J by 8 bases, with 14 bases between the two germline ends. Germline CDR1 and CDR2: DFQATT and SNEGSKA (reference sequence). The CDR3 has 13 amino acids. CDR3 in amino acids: CSARGTHLDEQFF. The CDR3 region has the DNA TGCAGTGCTAGGGGGACCCATTTGGATGAGCAGTTCTTC.